The 29 T cell receptor beta chains below all came from one sample that was sequenced in a study of cytomegalovirus exposure and HLA in healthy donors. Primers included in the PCR were 60 Vbeta and 13 Jbeta primers. Method: immunoSEQ multiplex PCR; TCRdb's copy keeps in-frame clones and lacks some. Among over 130,000 clones, roughly 77% were seen once, and the ten largest hold under 4%. Sequences were obtained from PBMCs. These receptors all stem from a human donor in good health.

The genes are TRBV29-1 and TRBJ1-5; 8 bases are shared with TRBD1. Germline loops: CDR1 SQVTM, CDR2 ANQGSEA. This CDR3 contains 17 residues. With V trimmed by 2 bases and J by 3 bases, 12 bases remained unmatched. This chain's CDR3 is CSVEFPTDRGPNQPQHF. The CDR3 DNA reads TGCAGCGTTGAATTCCCAACCGACAGGGGACCCAATCAGCCCCAGCATTTT.

In this sample, this clone turned up once. This chain uses TRBV27 with TRBJ2-3; 15 nucleotides align to TRBD2. The CDR3 contains 15 residues. J lost 5 bases, V lost 5 bases, and 2 bases had no gene match. The germline gives CDR1 MNHEY, CDR2 SMNVEV (reference sequence). CDR3 coding DNA: TGTGCCAGCAGTGCGGGACTAGCGGGGGGAGATACGCAGTATTTT. Translating it yields CASSAGLAGGDTQYF.

The J gene is TRBJ2-1, the V gene TRBV7-2; 12 nucleotides match TRBD2. Germline values: CDR1 SGHTA, CDR2 FQGNSA. After removal of 2 bases from V and 5 bases from J, the junction contained 7 bases not matched to a gene. The CDR3 spans 17 residues. CDR3 bases: TGTGCCAGCAGCTTAACATCTACTAGCGGGGGGCACAATGAGCAGTTCTTC. Protein product: CASSLTSTSGGHNEQFF.

This sequence joins TRBV5-4 and TRBJ1-5; no clear D. V was cut by 0 bases and J by 7 bases, with 20 bases left in between. The V gene's germline CDR1 is SGHNT and CDR2 YYREEE (reference sequence). This CDR3 spans 17 amino acids. As DNA, the CDR3 is TGTGCCAGCAGCTTGGTCGGAAGGAGGAGAGCTTGCCAGCCCCAGCATTTT. It translates to CASSLVGRRRACQPQHF.

The chain combines TRBV28 with TRBJ2-1, with a possible D match to TRBD2 (6 bases). This CDR3 is 14 amino acids long. Germline V gene lookup returns CDR1 MDHEN and CDR2 SYDVKM. V dropped 5 bases and J dropped 7 bases, with 15 bases sitting between them. The CDR3: CASSLAGPWNEQFF. The CDR3, as DNA: TGTGCCAGCAGTCTGGCGGGGCCGTGGAATGAGCAGTTCTTC.

The rearrangement joins TRBV29-1 to TRBJ1-1, with 8 bases that match TRBD1. The CDR3 loop spans 13 amino acids. CDR1 and CDR2 from the germline V gene are SQVTM and ANQGSEA. The junction had 11 bases not matched to a gene; V was cut back by 7 bases and J by 7 bases. CDR3 DNA: TGCAGCGCTACTACAGGGGGGCCCATTGAAGCTTTCTTT. This sequence encodes CSATTGGPIEAFF.

The genes are TRBV5-4 and TRBJ2-1; TRBD2 matches 9 bases. The CDR3 has 16 amino acids. CDR1 SGHNT and CDR2 YYREEE come from the germline V gene (reference sequence). J was trimmed by 6 bases and V by 0 bases; bases with no gene match: 7. The CDR3 bases are TGTGCCAGCAGCTTGGCGGCTAGCGGGATGAGCAATGAGCAGTTCTTC. Its translation is CASSLAASGMSNEQFF.

The V gene is TRBV27, the J gene TRBJ2-5, with a tentative D call TRBD1 (5 bases). The CDR3 sequence is 14 residues long. The V end lost 5 bases, the J end lost 6 bases, and 16 bases lay between the germline ends. Germline CDR1 MNHEY, CDR2 SMNVEV (reference sequence). This chain's CDR3 is CASSVKTEGKTQYF. The CDR3 region has the DNA TGTGCCAGCAGTGTAAAGACAGAAGGGAAGACCCAGTACTTC.

The J gene is TRBJ2-5, the V gene TRBV18; 9 bases map to TRBD2. J gave up 4 bases and V 3 bases, and 6 bases lay outside the gene matches. The V gene's germline CDR1 is KGHSH and CDR2 LQKENI. The CDR3 contains 15 residues. CDR3 region: CASSPIFSGRETQYF. CDR3 nucleotides: TGTGCCAGCTCACCGATTTTTAGCGGGAGAGAGACCCAGTACTTC. Variable domain in full (rest from reference TRBV18 and TRBJ2-5): NAGVMQNPRHLVRRRGQEARLRCSPMKGHSHVYWYRQLPEEGLKFMVYLQKENIIDESGMPKERFSAEFPKEGPSILRIQQVVRGDSAAYFCASSPIFSGRETQYFGPGTRLLVL.

This chain connects TRBV2 to TRBJ2-7; D possibly corresponds to TRBD2 (6 bases). Per the germline V gene, CDR1 is SNHLY and CDR2 is FYNNEI. V dropped 3 bases and J dropped 0 bases, with 12 bases sitting between them. The CDR3 has 15 residues. CDR3 sequence (DNA): TGTGCCAGCAGTGAGCCTGGGGGGAGCTCCTACGAGCAGTACTTC. Translating gives CASSEPGGSSYEQYF.

The rearrangement uses TRBV19 and TRBJ1-3, with D perhaps TRBD1 (6 bases). Between the trimmed V and J ends, which lost 3 bases and 4 bases, there was a span of 13 bases. CDR3 size: 15 residues. Germline assignment: CDR1 LNHDA and CDR2 SQIVND (reference sequence). CDR3 DNA: TGTGCCAGTAGTATCGGTCAGGGGACCGGAAACACCATATATTTT. As protein: CASSIGQGTGNTIYF.

The J gene is TRBJ2-1, the V gene TRBV7-8; D perhaps matches TRBD2 (7 bases). CDR3 length: 15 amino acids. The V gene's germline CDR1 is SGHVS and CDR2 FQNEAQ. The V end lost 1 base, the J end lost 6 bases, and 13 bases lay between the germline ends. The CDR3 reads CASSLVGGAFNEQFF. For the CDR3, the DNA is TGTGCCAGCAGCTTAGTTGGGGGGGCCTTCAATGAGCAGTTCTTC.

V and J are TRBV6-1 and TRBJ1-6; 7 bases align to TRBD1. The germline V gene has CDR1 MNHNS and CDR2 SASEGT. The CDR3 runs to 15 residues. V gave up 7 bases and J gave up 6 bases; unmatched junction bases: 9. The CDR3 sequence is CASIEGQPVNSPLHF. In nucleotides, the CDR3 is TGTGCCAGCATCGAGGGACAGCCCGTTAATTCACCCCTCCACTTT.

The chain carries TRBV11-2 and TRBJ2-1, with 9 nucleotides matching TRBD2. J gave up 6 bases and V 3 bases, and 6 bases lay outside the gene matches. The CDR3 sequence is 15 residues long. The V gene's germline CDR1 is SGHAT and CDR2 FQNNGV. CDR3 coding DNA: TGTGCCAGCAGCTTCGGCGGGGGGGAATTCAATGAGCAGTTCTTC. It codes for CASSFGGGEFNEQFF.

The chain uses TRBV7-6 and TRBJ2-7; 10 bases fit TRBD2. This CDR3 comprises 16 residues. Germline trimming cut 5 bases from V and 0 bases from J; bases unmatched to any gene: 7. Germline V gene sequence: CDR1 SGHVS, CDR2 FNYEAQ. The CDR3 spells CASSAGLADSSYEQYF. CDR3 nucleotides: TGTGCCAGCAGCGCCGGACTAGCGGATAGCTCCTACGAGCAGTACTTC.

This clone has only one observation. This chain links TRBV2 with TRBJ1-5, with D tentatively TRBD1 (6 bases). CDR3 length equals 13 residues. Trimming pared 5 bases from V and 5 bases from J, leaving 10 bases between. CDR1 is SNHLY, CDR2 FYNNEI, per germline. Here the CDR3 reads CASSLTGYQPQHF. CDR3 sequence (DNA): TGTGCCAGCAGTTTGACAGGTTATCAGCCCCAGCATTTT.

This chain connects TRBV28 to TRBJ2-3, with D maybe TRBD2 (5 bases). V lost 1 base to trimming and J lost 2 bases, with 22 bases between them. In germline, CDR1 is MDHEN, CDR2 SYDVKM. This CDR3 spans 19 amino acids. The chain's CDR3 is CASSLYLNRDSYFTDTQYF. The CDR3 nucleotides are TGTGCCAGCAGTTTATATCTTAATCGGGATAGTTATTTCACAGATACGCAGTATTTT.

The chain employs TRBV25-1 and TRBJ2-2; the match to TRBD1 covers 8 bases. V was pared by 8 bases and J by 6 bases, with 8 bases of the junction left unmatched. The CDR3 has 14 residues. The germline CDR1 and CDR2 sequences are MGHDK and SYGVNS. CDR3 protein: CASLGTGHAGELFF. CDR3 in DNA: TGTGCCAGCCTCGGGACAGGACACGCCGGGGAGCTGTTTTTT.

In its sample, this clone was seen a few times. The chain combines TRBV7-2 with TRBJ2-1, with unresolved D. This CDR3 has 14 residues. V lost 7 bases, J lost 2 bases, and 12 bases lay in between. Germline values: CDR1 SGHTA, CDR2 FQGNSA. The CDR3: CASKIDMAYNEQFF. The CDR3 DNA reads as TGTGCCAGCAAGATCGACATGGCCTACAATGAGCAGTTCTTC. The variable domain in full, with the rest retrieved from reference TRBV7-2 and TRBJ2-1, is GAGVSQSPSNKVTEKGKDVELRCDPISGHTALYWYRQSLGQGLEFLIYFQGNSAPDKSGLPSDRFSAERTGGSVSTLTIQRTQQEDSAVYLCASKIDMAYNEQFFGPGTRLTVL.

The V gene is TRBV4-1, the J gene TRBJ2-3; 7 bases match TRBD1. Trimming removed 4 bases from V and 0 bases from J; junction bases left unmatched: 13. Germline V lookup: CDR1 MGHRA, CDR2 YSYEKL. This CDR3 is built from 18 residues. The CDR3 loop is CASSPITQGTPSTDTQYF. The CDR3, as DNA: TGCGCCAGCAGCCCCATTACACAGGGGACCCCTAGCACAGATACGCAGTATTTT.

The rearrangement links TRBV5-1 to TRBJ1-6, with TRBD1 matching over 9 bases. V lost 8 bases, J lost 8 bases, and 11 bases stayed unmatched. Germline CDR1 reads SGHRS; CDR2 reads YFSETQ. This CDR3 spans 15 amino acids. CDR3 sequence (DNA): TGCGCCAGTTCGAGGACAGGGGTTGATGATTCACCCCTCCACTTT. It translates to CASSRTGVDDSPLHF.

V is TRBV4-1 and J is TRBJ2-3; D is uncertain. Trimming removed 0 bases from V and 0 bases from J, with 28 bases in between. The CDR3 is made up of 22 amino acids. The V gene's germline CDR1 is MGHRA and CDR2 YSYEKL. The CDR3 region is CASSQDFSPSSNRRPSTDTQYF. The CDR3 DNA is TGCGCCAGCAGCCAAGATTTTTCCCCTTCGTCCAATAGGAGACCTAGCACAGATACGCAGTATTTT.

This sequence joins TRBV29-1 and TRBJ2-1, with 7 bases identical to TRBD1. Losses at the gene ends were 4 bases for V and 6 bases for J; bases not matched to a gene: 6. The CDR3 has 13 residues. The germline V gene encodes CDR1 SQVTM and CDR2 ANQGSEA. CDR3 loop: CSVVGPGGNEQFF. The CDR3 coding sequence is TGCAGCGTTGTGGGTCCAGGGGGCAATGAGCAGTTCTTC.

This clone showed up just once. The CDR3 reads CASRRPGHPSGNTIYF. The CDR3 nucleotides are TGTGCCAGCAGGCGCCCGGGACACCCCTCTGGAAACACCATATATTTT. The genes are TRBV11-3 and TRBJ1-3; D is perhaps TRBD1 (6 bases). The CDR3 totals 16 residues. CDR1 is SGHNT and CDR2 is YENEEA in the germline V gene. With 6 bases removed from V and 0 bases from J, the gap between germline ends came to 15 bases.

The chain carries TRBV27 and TRBJ2-7; 7 bases are a match to TRBD1. V lost 3 bases to trimming and J lost 3 bases; unmatched junction nucleotides: 5. Germline loops: CDR1 MNHEY, CDR2 SMNVEV (reference sequence). The CDR3 loop spans 14 amino acids. In DNA, the CDR3 is TGTGCCAGCAGTTTTAGGGACAGCGGCTACGAGCAGTACTTC. As protein: CASSFRDSGYEQYF.

The chain recombines TRBV5-6 with TRBJ1-4; 10 bases map to TRBD1. Germline assignment: CDR1 SGHDT and CDR2 YYEEEE. J was trimmed by 0 bases and V by 0 bases; bases with no gene match: 5. The CDR3 is 18 amino acids. CDR3 residues: CASSLGGTGAATNEKLFF. CDR3 nucleotides: TGTGCCAGCAGCTTGGGGGGGACAGGGGCGGCAACTAATGAAAAACTGTTTTTT.

V and J are TRBV27 and TRBJ1-5; D is uncertain. Germline-derived CDR1 and CDR2 are MNHEY and SMNVEV (reference sequence). CDR3 length: 13 residues. V was pared by 3 bases and J by 7 bases, with 10 bases between. The CDR3 loop is CASSLTGSQPQHF. CDR3 nucleotides: TGTGCCAGCAGTTTGACGGGTTCCCAGCCCCAGCATTTT.

The chain employs TRBV6-5 and TRBJ1-2, with TRBD1 identical over 7 bases. The CDR3 has 14 residues. V shed 6 bases and J 14 bases; nucleotides not matched to a gene: 18. The V gene's germline CDR1 is MNHEY and CDR2 SVGAGI. The CDR3 DNA sequence: TGTGCCAGCAGACGGGACCCCGTCGACAGGGTGGAAACCTTC. This encodes CASRRDPVDRVETF.

This clone is a singleton in its sample. The chain carries TRBV2 and TRBJ2-3; 7 nucleotides align to TRBD2. Germline-derived CDR1 and CDR2 are SNHLY and FYNNEI. The CDR3 loop spans 17 amino acids. V was clipped by 1 base and J by 1 base; unmatched bases: 8. Here the CDR3 DNA reads TGTGCCAGCAGTGAAGAGCCTGCGGGAGAAGGCACAGATACGCAGTATTTT. Protein product: CASSEEPAGEGTDTQYF.